Presented here are 30 T cell receptor beta chains from one specimen sequenced in a study of regulatory T cells in long-lasting Graves disease. Arm-PCR of CDR3 regions and iRepertoire HTBI primers were the basis on which TCR beta libraries were built. TCRdb reprocessed the multiplex PCR reads via MiXCR and lists one record per CDR3 protein. The sample yields under 450,000 distinct CDR3 sequences, roughly 23% seen once. Documented time point: persistent/refractory GD, antithyroid drugs over 5 years with positive TRAb. The TCR library used RNA extracted from PBMCs. The specimen comprised peripheral blood mononuclear cells (PBMCs), sampled when the disease was refractory, from a patient treated with antithyroid drugs. The receptors derive from a woman aged 40 to 50 with Graves disease.

About this clonotype: One end of the junction fails to match germline, which may point to a read error. The V and J genes are TRBV7-8 and TRBJ1-4, with 7 bases matching TRBD1. The CDR3 runs to 19 residues. Per germline, CDR1 SGHVS and CDR2 FQNEAQ. The CDR3, as DNA: TGTGCCAGCGGCTTATCTCCCTTCCATTTCGGCAGGGGGTACGAAAAACTGTTTTTT. This gives the protein CASGLSPFHFGRGYEKLFF.

The sample holds many counts of this clonotype. This sequence joins TRBV28 and TRBJ2-7, with TRBD1 matching 7 bases. V lost 4 bases and J lost 4; bases outside the gene matches: 16. The CDR3 loop spans 17 amino acids. Per the germline V gene, CDR1 is MDHEN and CDR2 is SYDVKM. CDR3 nucleotide sequence: TGTGCCAGCAGTTCCGGGACAGAACCATCTCTACCTTACGAGCAGTACTTC. Protein sequence: CASSSGTEPSLPYEQYF. The variable domain in full, completed from reference TRBV28 and TRBJ2-7, reads DVKVTQSSRYLVKRTGEKVFLECVQDMDHENMFWYRQDPGLGLRLIYFSYDVKMKEKGDIPEGYSVSREKKERFSLILESASTNQTSMYLCASSSGTEPSLPYEQYFGPGTRLTVT.

About this clonotype itself: It may be a read error: a sequence one base away is much more abundant. The chain joins TRBV5-6 to TRBJ2-7; TRBD2 is a possible D gene (5 bases). The CDR3 covers 14 residues. Germline CDR1 SGHDT, CDR2 YYEEEE. Trimming cost V 3 bases and J 5 bases, with 15 bases left between them. The CDR3 region has the DNA TGTGCCAGCAGCTCTTCATACGCGGGCCACGAGCAGTACTTC. Translated, it gives CASSSSYAGHEQYF.

The genes are TRBV15 and TRBJ1-5, with D possibly TRBD1 on 6 matching bases. CDR1 and CDR2 from the germline V gene are LNHNV and YYDKDF (reference sequence). The CDR3 has 14 residues. Trimming shortened V by 5 bases and J by 5 bases, and 13 bases separated the two germline ends. CDR3 in amino acids: CATSVRQGHQPQHF. CDR3 DNA: TGTGCCACCAGCGTTCGCCAGGGGCATCAGCCCCAGCATTTT.

The chain has TRBV5-8 and TRBJ1-5; D unclear. With 4 bases removed from V and 0 bases from J, the gap between germline ends came to 14 bases. This CDR3 comprises 16 residues. Looked up from germline, CDR1 is SGHTS and CDR2 is YDEGEE. The CDR3 DNA reads TGTGCCAGCAGCCTCCGGAATCGTGGTAGCAATCAGCCCCAGCATTTT. Its protein is CASSLRNRGSNQPQHF.

This clonotype was seen once. V gene TRBV10-3 combines with J gene TRBJ2-3; D may correspond to TRBD1 or TRBD2 (6 bases each). The DNA end is more similar to TRBJ2-5, so the J call may be wrong. CDR3 length: 16 residues. Germline CDR1 is ENHRY and CDR2 is SYGVKD. For the CDR3, the DNA is TGTGCCATCAGTGAGTCGAATAGGGGGGTTACGGAGACCCAGTACTTC. Translation gives CAISESNRGVTETQYF.

This clonotype was counted a few times. An end of the junction differs from the germline gene, which may be a read error. The chain is built from TRBV7-9 and TRBJ2-7; tentatively, D is TRBD1 or TRBD2 (5 bases each). The V gene's germline CDR1 is SEHNR and CDR2 FQNEAQ (reference sequence). The CDR3 runs to 11 residues. CDR3 region: CASSRDVGPHF. CDR3 bases: TGTGCCAGCAGCCGGGACGTCGGGCCGCACTTC.

V is TRBV19 and J is TRBJ2-7; D remains ambiguous. The V end lost 3 bases, the J end lost 0 bases, and 9 bases lay between the germline ends. The CDR3 length is 14 residues. Per germline, CDR1 LNHDA and CDR2 SQIVND (reference sequence). The CDR3 loop reads CASSIGHYSYEQYF. DNA of the CDR3: TGTGCCAGTAGTATTGGCCATTACTCCTACGAGCAGTACTTC.

The chain carries TRBV30 and TRBJ1-2; possible D gene TRBD1, 6 bases. Germline CDR1 is GTSNPN and CDR2 is SVGIG (reference sequence). This CDR3 contains 15 residues. Trimming left V 2 bases short and J 4 bases short, with 17 bases between. This CDR3 is CAWSPWGRDTYGYTF. In nucleotides, the CDR3 is TGTGCCTGGAGTCCATGGGGTAGGGACACCTATGGCTACACCTTC.

This chain joins TRBV7-8 and TRBJ1-6; TRBD1 might be the D (5 bases). The CDR3 runs to 14 residues. The germline CDR1 and CDR2 sequences are SGHVS and FQNEAQ. V was pared by 0 bases and J by 9 bases, with 9 bases between. CDR3 sequence (DNA): TGTGCCAGCAGCTTAGCCAGGGATCGTTCACCCCTCCACTTT. This gives the protein CASSLARDRSPLHF.

The rearrangement links TRBV2 to TRBJ2-1, with a weak D call TRBD2 (6 bases). Germline V CDR1 and CDR2: SNHLY, FYNNEI. V lost 6 bases to trimming and J lost 7 bases, with 13 bases between them. The CDR3 is made up of 13 amino acids. CDR3 bases: TGTGCCAGCAGGAGGGACTCACTTAATGAGCAGTTCTTC. It is translated as CASRRDSLNEQFF.

The rearrangement joins TRBV30 to TRBJ1-4; D perhaps matches TRBD1 (5 bases). CDR3 size: 13 residues. Germline values: CDR1 GTSNPN, CDR2 SVGIG (reference sequence). Trimming cost V 3 bases and J 8 bases, with 13 bases left between them. The CDR3 DNA sequence: TGTGCCTGGAGCAGAGGGGCGGAAGAAAAACTGTTTTTT. Amino acids: CAWSRGAEEKLFF.

This clonotype was observed many times. This chain uses TRBV28 with TRBJ2-7; TRBD1 agrees at 9 bases. The CDR3 is 14 residues long. Trimming cost V 6 bases and J 5 bases; bases outside gene matches: 8. In germline, CDR1 is MDHEN, CDR2 SYDVKM. Written as DNA, the CDR3 is TGTGCCAGCAGCCCGGGACAGGGAGCGGACGAGCAGTACTTC. It encodes CASSPGQGADEQYF.

The chain employs TRBV9 and TRBJ2-5; D is ambiguous. Germline CDR1 is SGDLS and CDR2 is YYNGEE. The CDR3 length is 15 residues. Between the trimmed V and J ends, which lost 0 bases and 2 bases, there was a span of 11 bases. The CDR3 sequence is CASSVEDTLQETQYF. In nucleotides, the CDR3 is TGTGCCAGCAGCGTAGAAGACACGCTACAAGAGACCCAGTACTTC.

This clonotype has a handful of counts. The V call is TRBV6-1, the J call TRBJ2-7; TRBD2 aligns across 7 bases. Per germline, CDR1 MNHNS and CDR2 SASEGT. Losses at the gene ends were 6 bases for V and 3 bases for J; bases not matched to a gene: 14. There are 16 residues in the CDR3. CDR3 coding DNA: TGTGCCAGCAGCTCCCTAGGCTTGGCGGGGGTCTACGAGCAGTACTTC. Its translation: CASSSLGLAGVYEQYF.

The V call is TRBV3-1, the J call TRBJ1-1; D uncertain. Germline V CDR1 and CDR2: LGHDT, YNNKEL (reference sequence). Trimming left V 1 base short and J 4 bases short, with 10 bases between. The CDR3 is 14 amino acids. This CDR3 reads CASSQGMGSTEAFF. The CDR3 DNA follows: TGTGCCAGCAGCCAAGGGATGGGGAGCACTGAAGCTTTCTTT. The whole variable domain, remainder taken from reference TRBV3-1 and TRBJ1-1, is DTAVSQTPKYLVTQMGNDKSIKCEQNLGHDTMYWYKQDSKKFLKIMFSYNNKELIINETVPNRFSPKSPDKAHLNLHINSLELGDSAVYFCASSQGMGSTEAFFGQGTRLTVV.

This clonotype was recorded once. V gene TRBV28 combines with J gene TRBJ1-1, with D uncertain. The CDR3 sequence is 15 residues long. The germline V and J ends were trimmed by 2 bases and 5 bases, with 15 bases remaining between them. CDR1 and CDR2 (germline): MDHEN, SYDVKM. The CDR3 sequence: CASSLREGRKTEAFF. The CDR3 DNA follows: TGTGCCAGCAGTTTAAGGGAGGGAAGGAAAACTGAAGCTTTCTTT.

Ten or more counts support this clonotype. V usage is TRBV28 and J usage is TRBJ2-2; TRBD1 matches at 7 bases. The CDR3 has 15 amino acids. The germline V gene has CDR1 MDHEN and CDR2 SYDVKM. With V trimmed by 6 bases and J by 3 bases, 7 bases remained unmatched. The chain's CDR3 is CASRTGELDTGELFF. The CDR3 bases are TGTGCCAGCAGAACAGGGGAGTTGGACACCGGGGAGCTGTTTTTT.

Remarks on this clonotype: A junction end diverges from the germline sequence, so it may reflect a read error. The rearrangement uses TRBV3-1 and TRBJ1-3; D unresolved. Germline-derived CDR1 and CDR2 are LGHDT and YNNKEL (reference sequence). The CDR3 extends over 13 amino acids. The chain's CDR3 is CASSQVMGNTTYF. CDR3 nucleotides: TGTGCCAGCAGCCAAGTAATGGGAAACACCACATATTTT. The complete variable domain, with remaining parts taken from reference TRBV3-1 and TRBJ1-3, reads DTAVSQTPKYLVTQMGNDKSIKCEQNLGHDTMYWYKQDSKKFLKIMFSYNNKELIINETVPNRFSPKSPDKAHLNLHINSLELGDSAVYFCASSQVMGNTTYFGEGSWLTVV.

There are a few counts of this clonotype. The chain has TRBV25-1 and TRBJ2-2, with D perhaps matching TRBD2 (5 bases). Trimming took off 1 base at V and 4 bases at J, with 10 bases between the two ends. CDR3 length equals 15 residues. Germline lookup yields CDR1 MGHDK and CDR2 SYGVNS. The CDR3 DNA sequence: TGTGCCAGCAGTGAATTACTAGTGGGCACCGGGGAGCTGTTTTTT. Its protein is CASSELLVGTGELFF. Together with reference TRBV25-1 and TRBJ2-2, the CDR3 gives the full variable domain: EADIYQTPRYLVIGTGKKITLECSQTMGHDKMYWYQQDPGMELHLIHYSYGVNSTEKGDLSSESTVSRIRTEHFPLTLESARPSHTSQYLCASSELLVGTGELFFGEGSRLTVL.

This clonotype turned up a few times. The chain links TRBV19 to TRBJ2-1; 7 bases agree with TRBD2. J gave up 3 bases and V 4 bases, and 3 bases lay outside the gene matches. The germline gives CDR1 LNHDA, CDR2 SQIVND (reference sequence). The CDR3 is made up of 14 amino acids. The CDR3 protein is CASSTSGYYNEQFF. CDR3 sequence (DNA): TGTGCCAGTAGTACTAGCGGATACTACAATGAGCAGTTCTTC.

The table lists this clonotype with many counts. CDR3 region: CASHPTGRRNQPQHF. CDR3 sequence (DNA): TGTGCCAGCCACCCGACAGGGAGACGCAATCAGCCCCAGCATTTT. V gene TRBV28 combines with J gene TRBJ1-5; TRBD1 matches 7 bases. Germline CDR1 reads MDHEN; CDR2 reads SYDVKM. The V segment lost 8 bases and the J segment 2 bases; nucleotides outside the gene matches: 9. This CDR3 has 15 amino acids.

V usage is TRBV19 and J usage is TRBJ1-1, with 7 bases lining up with TRBD1. Germline loops: CDR1 LNHDA, CDR2 SQIVND (reference sequence). With 3 bases clipped from V and 5 bases from J, the junction kept 9 bases outside the gene matches. The CDR3 runs to 15 residues. The CDR3, as DNA: TGTGCCAGTAGTATTCTACAGGGGTCGAAGACTGAAGCTTTCTTT. It codes for CASSILQGSKTEAFF.

This clonotype was seen many times. V is TRBV28 and J is TRBJ2-5, with TRBD1 matching over 7 bases. Germline V gene lookup returns CDR1 MDHEN and CDR2 SYDVKM. Germline trimming cut 9 bases from V and 2 bases from J; bases unmatched to any gene: 12. The CDR3 is 15 residues long. The CDR3 here is CASRELGQSQETQYF. The DNA of the CDR3 is TGTGCCAGTAGAGAGTTGGGACAGTCACAAGAGACCCAGTACTTC.

The rearrangement uses TRBV20-1 and TRBJ2-7; D is perhaps TRBD1 (5 bases). The CDR3 spans 15 residues. Germline-derived CDR1 and CDR2 are DFQATT and SNEGSKA (reference sequence). V was shortened by 0 bases and J by 2 bases, with 14 bases between the two germline ends. The CDR3 DNA reads as TGCAGTGCTAGAGATCCCAGGACACCGCCCTACGAGCAGTACTTC. Protein product: CSARDPRTPPYEQYF.

This clonotype was found a few times. The gene calls are TRBV6-1 and TRBJ1-1; D gene unclear. Looked up from germline, CDR1 is MNHNS and CDR2 is SASEGT. This CDR3 contains 14 residues. V lost 7 bases, J lost 4 bases, and 16 bases lay in between. The CDR3 region is CASKPGSRGTEAFF. The CDR3 coding sequence is TGTGCCAGCAAACCGGGATCCCGGGGCACTGAAGCTTTCTTT.

This rearrangement joins TRBV6-9 to TRBJ1-2; the D gene is possibly TRBD1 (5 bases). The V and J ends lost 4 bases and 4 bases respectively, with 10 bases between them. This CDR3 comprises 13 residues. Germline V gives CDR1 MNHGY, CDR2 SVAAGI. The CDR3 nucleotides are TGTGCCAGCAGTTCCAGGGATGGCTATGGCTACACCTTC. Translating it yields CASSSRDGYGYTF.

The chain couples TRBV2 to TRBJ2-3; 7 bases are shared with TRBD2. The CDR3 totals 14 residues. V shed 8 bases, J shed 1 base, and the junction held 6 bases outside the gene matches. Germline CDR1 reads SNHLY; CDR2 reads FYNNEI. The CDR3 DNA sequence: TGTGCCAGCGAGGATACTAGCGGCACAGATACGCAGTATTTT. Translated, it gives CASEDTSGTDTQYF.

This clonotype was counted many times. The CDR3 coding sequence is TGTGCCAGCAGTTTGACGGTGCTCTCCTACGAGCAGTACTTC. Amino acid sequence: CASSLTVLSYEQYF. The chain employs TRBV28 and TRBJ2-7, with D unclear. The CDR3 runs to 14 residues. V lost 3 bases to trimming and J lost 0 bases, with 9 bases between them. The germline gives CDR1 MDHEN, CDR2 SYDVKM.

This clonotype appeared many times. The chain has TRBV20-1 and TRBJ1-2; D might be TRBD1 (6 bases). V was clipped by 6 bases and J by 3 bases, with 14 bases between them. This CDR3 is 13 amino acids long. CDR1 is DFQATT and CDR2 is SNEGSKA in the germline V gene (reference sequence). CDR3: CSAPRGADYGYTF. DNA of the CDR3: TGCAGTGCCCCCAGGGGCGCTGACTATGGCTACACCTTC.